The T cell receptor (beta chain) under discussion was sequenced for a study of T cells after yellow fever vaccination. The length of the CDR3 is 13 residues. Germline CDR1 and CDR2: SGHKS and YYEKEE (reference sequence). V gave up 4 bases and J gave up 6 bases, with 12 bases separating them. Findings of the study overall: Abundant clonotypes from the bulk population could have been carried over as contaminants into FACS-sorted repertoires. There was a small share of clonotypes that showed up in both the CD4 and CD8 compartments. Among primary-vaccination clones, most reappeared after the booster, at 95% to 96% for CD4 and more than 85% for CD8.

TCRdb recomputed calls from the 5' RACE reads with MiXCR, one row per CDR3 protein. Here the sample spans about 300,000 distinct CDR3 sequences, around 6.8% being singletons. There are many counts of this clonotype. The antigen is not known. The specimen comprised PBMCs, sampled approximately 47 days after the first yellow fever vaccination. The genes are TRBV5-5 and TRBJ2-3; possibly TRBD2 for D (5 bases). The receptor was isolated from a man aged 18 to 29 who received the YFV17D yellow fever vaccine. The DNA for the CDR3 is TGTGCCAGCAGCGAGGGAACATCCGATACGCAGTATTTT. Its translation is CASSEGTSDTQYF.